This entry features one T cell receptor beta chain sequence. The specificity of this receptor is unknown. Base qualities are not at hand, and no much larger clone is one base apart. The source of the sample is a study of T cell responses to AZD1222 COVID-19 vaccine (dated by TCRdb to 2020 to 2023). Background on the whole study: A total of about 230 trial participants underwent TCR sequencing, of whom some 210 received two doses of AZD1222 and some 26 received two doses of the MenACWY control vaccine. Trial participants were enrolled into age subgroups of 18-55, 56-69 and 70-plus years, which contained roughly 140, 27 and 60 TCR-sequenced participants, respectively.

The CDR3 measures 13 amino acids from cysteine to phenylalanine. The sequence is cut down to CDR3 DNA, 39 bases in frame from base 1. CDR1 and CDR2 were assigned from the germline V gene as MNHNS and SASEGT. V ends up 3 bases short and J 4 bases short, with an unmatched junction base count of 2. The time point label on this specimen signifies: about 28 days (+/-7) after the second vaccine dose. Because spike-specific TCR depth and breadth did not differ between the two schedules, AZD1222 recipients who got a second dose at roughly 4 weeks were pooled with those who got a second dose at roughly 12 weeks. The vaccinee samples were drawn from two UK trials, COV001 and COV002, one of which was a single-blind randomized controlled phase 2/3 trial testing AZD1222 (ChAdOx1 nCoV-19) in healthy adults. For TCRbeta chain sequencing, PBMC samples from trial participants were taken at day 0 and at day 28 after the second dose.

Results and caveats for the whole study, not just this receptor: Because no day 14 peak-response samples were available, repertoires were characterized only after the peak T cell response. Only a handful of AZD1222 recipients were SARS-CoV-2 seropositive at baseline, limiting conclusions about previously exposed vaccinees. Participants were mostly white British, with more females than males. The authors suggested clonal diversity may have been underestimated. The 56-69-year group was small, and its depth increase did not reach significance, likely because of low power. A significant rise in spike-specific TCR breadth and depth was observed after two AZD1222 doses relative to day 0 and relative to MenACWY recipients. Nearly half of unique spike-specific TCRs reportedly recognized epitopes outside regions mutated in the B.1.351 and B.1.1.7 variants. The vaccine-associated CD4 TCRs covered the entire spike protein, and the dominant responses fell in regions 160-218 and 743-854.

The CDR3 regions of human TCRbeta chains were analyzed by immunosequencing. The paper's data handling went like this. TCRs in the repertoires were matched against a reference library of SARS-CoV-2-specific TCRs that had been generated with the MIRA antigen-specificity platform. Breadth was defined as the fraction of unique TCRs that were SARS-CoV-2-associated, and depth was defined as the fraction of total T cells that were SARS-CoV-2-associated. Using the MIRA data, every spike-specific TCR was mapped to the spike region that the TCR reacted to and assigned to either a CD4 or a CD8 class. Log10-transformed breadth and depth values were compared by one-way ANOVA with Sidak's multiple comparisons tests. Held by TCRdb, this immuneACCESS table contains in-frame sequences only and omits some clones. Under half of the omission traces to an unresolved V gene where checked; the cause of the rest is unknown. V and J calls plus clone size are reproduced from that table; the DNA served to infer D and trimming. This sample gives around 87,000 clones in total; more than 80% of them show up just once. The ten biggest clones cover 2% to 2.5% of the sample.

The chain links TRBV6-1 with TRBJ1-2, and 7 junction bases match TRBD1. Source: peripheral blood, taken 28 days after the second AZD1222 dose. This clonotype originated in an adult who received the AZD1222 COVID-19 vaccine. The CDR3 reads CASSDGDSYGYTF. The nucleotides are TGTGCCAGCAGTGATGGGGACAGCTATGGCTACACCTTC.